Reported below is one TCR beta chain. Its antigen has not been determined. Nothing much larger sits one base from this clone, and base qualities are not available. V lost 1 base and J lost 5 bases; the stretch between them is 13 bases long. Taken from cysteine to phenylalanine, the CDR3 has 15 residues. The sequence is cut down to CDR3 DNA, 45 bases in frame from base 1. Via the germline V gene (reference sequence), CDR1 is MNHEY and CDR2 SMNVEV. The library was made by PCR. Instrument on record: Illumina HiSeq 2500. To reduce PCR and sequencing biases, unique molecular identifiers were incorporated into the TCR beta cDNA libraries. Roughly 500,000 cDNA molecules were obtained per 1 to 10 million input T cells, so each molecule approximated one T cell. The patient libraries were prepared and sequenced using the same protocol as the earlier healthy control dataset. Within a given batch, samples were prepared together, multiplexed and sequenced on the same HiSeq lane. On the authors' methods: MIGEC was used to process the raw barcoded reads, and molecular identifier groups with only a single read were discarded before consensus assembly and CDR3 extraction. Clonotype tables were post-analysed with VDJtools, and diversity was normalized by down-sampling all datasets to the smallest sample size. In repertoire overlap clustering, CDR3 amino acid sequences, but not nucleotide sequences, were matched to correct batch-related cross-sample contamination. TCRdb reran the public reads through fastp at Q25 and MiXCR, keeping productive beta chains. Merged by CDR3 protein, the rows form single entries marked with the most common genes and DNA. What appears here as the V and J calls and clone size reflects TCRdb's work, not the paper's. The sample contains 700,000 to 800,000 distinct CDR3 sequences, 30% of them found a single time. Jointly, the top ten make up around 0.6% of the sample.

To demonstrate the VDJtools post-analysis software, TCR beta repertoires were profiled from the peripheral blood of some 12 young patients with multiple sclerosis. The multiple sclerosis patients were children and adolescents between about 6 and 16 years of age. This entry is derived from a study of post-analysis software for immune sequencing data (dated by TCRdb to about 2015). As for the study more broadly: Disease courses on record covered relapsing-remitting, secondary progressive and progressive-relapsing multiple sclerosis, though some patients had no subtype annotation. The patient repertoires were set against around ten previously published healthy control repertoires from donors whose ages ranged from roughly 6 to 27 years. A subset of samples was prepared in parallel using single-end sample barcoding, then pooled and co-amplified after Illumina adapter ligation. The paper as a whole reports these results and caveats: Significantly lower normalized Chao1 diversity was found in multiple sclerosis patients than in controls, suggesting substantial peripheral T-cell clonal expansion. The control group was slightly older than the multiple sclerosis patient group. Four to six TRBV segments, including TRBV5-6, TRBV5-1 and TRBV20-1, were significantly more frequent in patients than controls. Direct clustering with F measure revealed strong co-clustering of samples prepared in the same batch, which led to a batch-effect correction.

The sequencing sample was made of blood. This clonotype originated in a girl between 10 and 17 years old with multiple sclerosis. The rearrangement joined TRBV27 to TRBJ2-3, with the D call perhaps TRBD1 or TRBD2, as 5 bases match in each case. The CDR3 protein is CASSLFMGVGDTQYF. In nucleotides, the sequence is TGTGCCAGCAGTTTATTTATGGGGGTGGGAGATACGCAGTATTTT.